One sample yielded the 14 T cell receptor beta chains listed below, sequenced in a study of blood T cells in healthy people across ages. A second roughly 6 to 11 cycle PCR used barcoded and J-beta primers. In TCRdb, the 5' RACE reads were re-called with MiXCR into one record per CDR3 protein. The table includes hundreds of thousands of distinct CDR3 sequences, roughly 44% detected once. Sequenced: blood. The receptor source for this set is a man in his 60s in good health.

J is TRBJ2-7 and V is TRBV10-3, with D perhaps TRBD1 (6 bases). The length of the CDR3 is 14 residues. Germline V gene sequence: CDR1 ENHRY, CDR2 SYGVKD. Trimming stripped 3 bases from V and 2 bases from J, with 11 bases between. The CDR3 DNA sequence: TGTGCCATCAGTGATAGAACAGGGCCCTACGAGCAGTACTTC. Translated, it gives CAISDRTGPYEQYF.

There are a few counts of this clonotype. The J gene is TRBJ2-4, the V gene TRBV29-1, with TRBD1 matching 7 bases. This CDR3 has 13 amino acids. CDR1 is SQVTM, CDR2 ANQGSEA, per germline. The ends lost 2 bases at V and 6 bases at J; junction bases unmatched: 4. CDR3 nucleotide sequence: TGCAGCGTTGAAAGGACAGGAGGAAACATTCAGTACTTC. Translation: CSVERTGGNIQYF.

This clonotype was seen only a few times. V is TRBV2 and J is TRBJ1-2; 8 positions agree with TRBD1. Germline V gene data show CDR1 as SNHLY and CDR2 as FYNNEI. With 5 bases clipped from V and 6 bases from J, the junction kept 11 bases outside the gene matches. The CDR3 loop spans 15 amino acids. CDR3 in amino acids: CASSKGQGRVDGYTF. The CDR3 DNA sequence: TGTGCCAGCAGTAAAGGACAGGGAAGGGTGGATGGCTACACCTTC.

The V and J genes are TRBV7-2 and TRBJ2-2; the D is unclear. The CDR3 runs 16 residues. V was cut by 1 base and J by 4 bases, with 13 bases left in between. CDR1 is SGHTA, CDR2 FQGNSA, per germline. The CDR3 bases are TGTGCCAGCAGCTTAGGCAGCCTTCGTGGCACCGGGGAGCTGTTTTTT. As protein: CASSLGSLRGTGELFF.

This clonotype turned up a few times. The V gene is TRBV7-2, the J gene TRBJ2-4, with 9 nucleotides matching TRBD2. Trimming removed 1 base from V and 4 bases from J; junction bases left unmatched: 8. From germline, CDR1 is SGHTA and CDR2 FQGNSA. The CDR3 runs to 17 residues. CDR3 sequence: CASSLGGLAIPKNIQYF. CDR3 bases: TGTGCCAGCAGCTTAGGTGGACTAGCGATCCCTAAAAACATTCAGTACTTC.

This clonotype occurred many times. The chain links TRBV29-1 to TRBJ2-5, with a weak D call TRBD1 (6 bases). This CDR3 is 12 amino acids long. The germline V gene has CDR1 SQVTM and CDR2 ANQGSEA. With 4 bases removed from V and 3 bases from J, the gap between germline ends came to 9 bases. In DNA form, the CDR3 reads TGCAGCGTTGCATCAGGGGAAGAGACCCAGTACTTC. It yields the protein CSVASGEETQYF. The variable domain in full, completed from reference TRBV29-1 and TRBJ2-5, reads SAVISQKPSRDICQRGTSLTIQCQVDSQVTMMFWYRQQPGQSLTLIATANQGSEATYESGFVIDKFPISRPNLTFSTLTVSNMSPEDSSIYLCSVASGEETQYFGPGTRLLVL.

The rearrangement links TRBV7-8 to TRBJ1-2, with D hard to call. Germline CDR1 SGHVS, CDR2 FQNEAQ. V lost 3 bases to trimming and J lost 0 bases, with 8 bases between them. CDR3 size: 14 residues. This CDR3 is CASSLKFANYGYTF. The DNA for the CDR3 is TGTGCCAGCAGCTTGAAATTTGCTAACTATGGCTACACCTTC.

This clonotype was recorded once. Here the CDR3 DNA reads TGTGCCAGCAGTTCTCTGACTGGATCACCGTACTTC. The encoded protein is CASSSLTGSPYF. The chain combines TRBV27 with TRBJ2-7; no reliable D call. There are 12 residues in the CDR3. CDR1 and CDR2 (germline): MNHEY, SMNVEV (reference sequence). V was cut by 4 bases and J by 12 bases, with 16 bases left in between.

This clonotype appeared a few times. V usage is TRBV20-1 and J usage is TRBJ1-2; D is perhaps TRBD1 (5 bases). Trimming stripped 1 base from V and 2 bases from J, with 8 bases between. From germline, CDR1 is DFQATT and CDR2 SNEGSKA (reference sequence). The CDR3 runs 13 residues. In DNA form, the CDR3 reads TGCAGTGCTAGAGCCGGGACGAACTATGGCTACACCTTC. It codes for CSARAGTNYGYTF.

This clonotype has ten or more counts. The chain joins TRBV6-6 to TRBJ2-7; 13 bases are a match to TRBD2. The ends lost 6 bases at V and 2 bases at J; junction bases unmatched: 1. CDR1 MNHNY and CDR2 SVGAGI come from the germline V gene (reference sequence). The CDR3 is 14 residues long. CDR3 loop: CASSTSGGAYEQYF. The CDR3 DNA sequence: TGTGCCAGCAGCACTAGCGGGGGGGCCTACGAGCAGTACTTC.

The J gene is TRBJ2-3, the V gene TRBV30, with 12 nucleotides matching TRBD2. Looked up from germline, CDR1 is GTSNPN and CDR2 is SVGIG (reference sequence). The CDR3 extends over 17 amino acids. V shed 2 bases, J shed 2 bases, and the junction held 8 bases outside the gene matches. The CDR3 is CAWSFSRTSGDTDTQYF. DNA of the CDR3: TGTGCCTGGAGTTTTTCCAGGACTAGCGGGGACACAGATACGCAGTATTTT.

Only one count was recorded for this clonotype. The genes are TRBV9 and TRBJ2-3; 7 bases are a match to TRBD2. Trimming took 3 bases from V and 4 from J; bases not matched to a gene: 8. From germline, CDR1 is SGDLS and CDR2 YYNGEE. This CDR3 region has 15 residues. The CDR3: CASSGVGGGADTQYF. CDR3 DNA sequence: TGTGCCAGCAGCGGAGTTGGCGGGGGTGCAGATACGCAGTATTTT.

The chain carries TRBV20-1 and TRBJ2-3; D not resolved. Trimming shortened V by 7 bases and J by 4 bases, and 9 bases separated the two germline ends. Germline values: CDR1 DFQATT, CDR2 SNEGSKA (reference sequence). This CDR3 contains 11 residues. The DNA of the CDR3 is TGCAGTGTAGGGTCCCCAGATACGCAGTATTTT. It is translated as CSVGSPDTQYF.

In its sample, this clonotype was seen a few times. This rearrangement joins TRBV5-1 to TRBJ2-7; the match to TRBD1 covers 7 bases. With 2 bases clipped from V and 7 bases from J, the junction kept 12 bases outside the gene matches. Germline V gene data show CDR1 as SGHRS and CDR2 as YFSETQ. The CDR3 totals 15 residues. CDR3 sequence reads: CASSLGDRHTLEQYF. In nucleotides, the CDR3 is TGCGCCAGCAGCTTAGGGGACAGACATACCTTGGAGCAGTACTTC.